This T cell receptor (beta chain) was captured by sequencing in a study of CD8 T cells in Susac syndrome. The study, taken as a whole, reports: It was acknowledged in the study that the number of individuals who were included in its TCR sequencing and HLA analysis was relatively small.

As to this clonotype: The antigen remains undetermined.

The RNA input was 0.5 to 1 ug, and it was reverse transcribed with random hexamers. TCRdb reanalysed the immunoSEQ multiplex PCR reads using MiXCR and keeps one entry per CDR3 protein. The table lists some 100,000 distinct CDR3 sequences, 90% to 98% of them singletons. V gave up 4 bases and J gave up 1 base, with 13 bases separating them. Germline-derived CDR1 and CDR2 are SEHNR and FQNEAQ (reference sequence). This CDR3 has 15 amino acids. CD8+ and CD4+ T cells from blood underwent TCR beta sequencing. TEMRA cells underwent FACS enrichment and CD8+ and CD4+ T cells underwent negative isolation. This clonotype originated in a human donor in good health. The chain uses TRBV7-9 and TRBJ1-1; D possibly corresponds to TRBD1 (5 bases). What was sequenced was CD4+ T cells from PBMCs. The CDR3 loop is CASSSGPGGNTEAFF. CDR3 bases: TGTGCCAGCAGCTCCGGTCCTGGGGGGAACACTGAAGCTTTCTTT. Looking up the rest from reference TRBV7-9 and TRBJ1-1 gives the full variable domain: DTGVSQNPRHKITKRGQNVTFRCDPISEHNRLYWYRQTLGQGPEFLTYFQNEAQLEKSRLLSDRFSAERPKGSFSTLEIQRTEQGDSAMYLCASSSGPGGNTEAFFGQGTRLTVV.